A selection of T cell receptor beta chains follows, all from one sample in a study of blood T cell repertoires in COVID-19. The data were produced by immunoSEQ multiplex PCR, yet TCRdb's version contains in-frame clones alone and is incomplete. The sample shows more than 100,000 clones, around 84% of them seen only once. Sequenced: peripheral blood. The receptors were gathered from a human donor in a cohort sampled during active COVID-19. CDR3s include the opening cysteine and the closing phenylalanine or tryptophan. The order of the fields is D gene, V gene, J gene, clone size, CDR3 DNA, CDR3 protein. A D gene is named only where the DNA matches it firmly. Expanded clones get a size class; other rows say once, few or many, or leave the size out.

d_call: TRBD1
v_call: TRBV5-1
j_call: TRBJ1-2
clone_size: -
cdr3_nt: TGCGCCAGCAGCTTGGAGGGGACAGGGAATATTGGCTACACCTTC
cdr3_aa: CASSLEGTGNIGYTF

d_call: -
v_call: TRBV7-2
j_call: TRBJ2-2
clone_size: -
cdr3_nt: TGTGCCAGCAGCTTACGGGGGTCCGGGGAGCTGTTTTTT
cdr3_aa: CASSLRGSGELFF

d_call: -
v_call: TRBV9
j_call: TRBJ1-3
clone_size: -
cdr3_nt: TGTGCCAGCAGCCTCCAGGACTCTGGAAACACCATATATTTT
cdr3_aa: CASSLQDSGNTIYF

d_call: TRBD1
v_call: TRBV9
j_call: TRBJ1-1
clone_size: -
cdr3_nt: TGTGCCAGCAGCCCGACAGGGGAGGATACTGAAGCTTTCTTT
cdr3_aa: CASSPTGEDTEAFF

d_call: -
v_call: TRBV6-5
j_call: TRBJ1-4
clone_size: -
cdr3_nt: TGTGCCAGCAGTTCACCTCCGCCTATCGAAAGTGAAAAACTGTTTTTT
cdr3_aa: CASSSPPPIESEKLFF

d_call: -
v_call: TRBV5-1
j_call: TRBJ2-3
clone_size: -
cdr3_nt: TGCGCCAGCAGCCCGGGTCGGATCAGCACAGATACGCAGTATTTT
cdr3_aa: CASSPGRISTDTQYF

d_call: TRBD1
v_call: TRBV9
j_call: TRBJ1-2
clone_size: -
cdr3_nt: TGTGCCAGCAGCGCTGGACAGGGGAACTATGGCTACACCTTC
cdr3_aa: CASSAGQGNYGYTF

d_call: -
v_call: TRBV11-2
j_call: TRBJ1-2
clone_size: -
cdr3_nt: TGTGCCAGCAGCCTACAGGAGGGGCCCTATGGCTACACCTTC
cdr3_aa: CASSLQEGPYGYTF

d_call: TRBD1
v_call: TRBV24-1
j_call: TRBJ1-2
clone_size: once
cdr3_nt: TGTGCCACCAGTGATCGGACAGGGGCCGGCTACACCTTC
cdr3_aa: CATSDRTGAGYTF

d_call: TRBD1
v_call: TRBV3-1/TRBV3-2
j_call: TRBJ2-2
clone_size: -
cdr3_nt: TGTGCCAGCAGCCGGGACAGGGGAACCGGGGAGCTGTTTTTT
cdr3_aa: CASSRDRGTGELFF

d_call: -
v_call: TRBV6-5
j_call: TRBJ1-1
clone_size: -
cdr3_nt: TGTGCCAGCAGTTTTGACAGCCCGAACACTGAAGCTTTCTTT
cdr3_aa: CASSFDSPNTEAFF

d_call: -
v_call: TRBV7-9
j_call: TRBJ2-7
clone_size: -
cdr3_nt: TGTGCCAGCAGCTCTTCGGTCCCTTCCTACGAGCAGTACTTC
cdr3_aa: CASSSSVPSYEQYF

d_call: -
v_call: TRBV3-1/TRBV3-2
j_call: TRBJ1-1
clone_size: -
cdr3_nt: TGTGCCAGCAGCCAATACTCAAAGAACACTGAAGCTTTCTTT
cdr3_aa: CASSQYSKNTEAFF

d_call: -
v_call: TRBV12-3/TRBV12-4
j_call: TRBJ1-3
clone_size: once
cdr3_nt: TGTGCCAGCAGGCTTAGTCAAAACACCATATATTTT
cdr3_aa: CASRLSQNTIYF

d_call: -
v_call: TRBV11-2
j_call: TRBJ2-7
clone_size: -
cdr3_nt: TGTGCCAGCAGCATAGCAGGGTCCCTAAGAGTCAACGAGCAGTACTTC
cdr3_aa: CASSIAGSLRVNEQYF

d_call: -
v_call: TRBV5-1
j_call: TRBJ1-4
clone_size: -
cdr3_nt: TGCGCCAGCAGCATAACCGGGACAACAACTAATGAAAAACTGTTTTTT
cdr3_aa: CASSITGTTTNEKLFF

d_call: -
v_call: TRBV12-3/TRBV12-4
j_call: TRBJ1-2
clone_size: -
cdr3_nt: TGTGCCAGCAGTTTGGCGGGAAGCGGCTACACCTTC
cdr3_aa: CASSLAGSGYTF

d_call: -
v_call: TRBV5-6
j_call: TRBJ1-2
clone_size: -
cdr3_nt: TGTGCCAGCCAAACGACAGCCAGGATCGGGCTGAACTATGGCTACACCTTC
cdr3_aa: CASQTTARIGLNYGYTF

d_call: -
v_call: TRBV30
j_call: TRBJ2-7
clone_size: -
cdr3_nt: TGTGCCTGGAGTAGGGGGGGCTACGAGCAGTACTTC
cdr3_aa: CAWSRGGYEQYF

d_call: TRBD1
v_call: TRBV7-9
j_call: TRBJ2-7
clone_size: -
cdr3_nt: TGTGCCAGCAGCCCACAGGGGCCGCACGAGCAGTACTTC
cdr3_aa: CASSPQGPHEQYF

d_call: -
v_call: TRBV6-2/TRBV6-3
j_call: TRBJ1-1
clone_size: -
cdr3_nt: TGTGCCAGCAGCACCCTCCTTATCGGCACTGAAGCTTTCTTT
cdr3_aa: CASSTLLIGTEAFF

d_call: -
v_call: TRBV11-2
j_call: TRBJ2-7
clone_size: -
cdr3_nt: TGTGCCAGCAGCCCCGACCGCGAGACGGGCGAGCAGTACTTC
cdr3_aa: CASSPDRETGEQYF

d_call: -
v_call: TRBV30
j_call: TRBJ1-1
clone_size: -
cdr3_nt: TGTGCCTGGACCCGAGACAGATATAATGAAGCTTTCTTT
cdr3_aa: CAWTRDRYNEAFF

d_call: TRBD2
v_call: TRBV5-1
j_call: TRBJ2-3
clone_size: -
cdr3_nt: TGCGCCAGCAGGCGGGGGGCAACAGATACGCAGTATTTT
cdr3_aa: CASRRGATDTQYF

d_call: TRBD1
v_call: TRBV9
j_call: TRBJ1-3
clone_size: -
cdr3_nt: TGTGCCAGCAGCGGACAGGGCACTGGAAACACCATATATTTT
cdr3_aa: CASSGQGTGNTIYF

d_call: TRBD1
v_call: TRBV3-1/TRBV3-2
j_call: TRBJ1-1
clone_size: once
cdr3_nt: TGTGCCAGCAGCCAGAGGAGACAGGGCCTTATGAACACTGAAGCTTTCTTT
cdr3_aa: CASSQRRQGLMNTEAFF

d_call: TRBD1
v_call: TRBV28
j_call: TRBJ2-7
clone_size: once
cdr3_nt: TGTGCCAGCAGGGCCAGACAGGGGGCATACGAGCAGTACTTC
cdr3_aa: CASRARQGAYEQYF

d_call: TRBD1
v_call: TRBV7-9
j_call: TRBJ1-6
clone_size: few
cdr3_nt: TGTGCCAGCAGTTTTAGTACGGCCAGGGGGCGCGTTGATTCACCCCTCCACTTT
cdr3_aa: CASSFSTARGRVDSPLHF

d_call: TRBD1
v_call: TRBV4-1
j_call: TRBJ1-1
clone_size: -
cdr3_nt: TGCGCCAGCAGCCAGGGGACAGGGGGGAACACTGAAGCTTTCTTT
cdr3_aa: CASSQGTGGNTEAFF

d_call: -
v_call: TRBV21-1
j_call: TRBJ2-7
clone_size: -
cdr3_nt: TGTGCCAGCAGCGTTGACAGGGGGCTTAGGTGCGAGCAGTACTTC
cdr3_aa: CASSVDRGLRCEQYF

d_call: -
v_call: TRBV28
j_call: TRBJ2-5
clone_size: once
cdr3_nt: TGTGCCAGCAGTCCGCGCCCGGGACACAGACAAGAGACCCAGTACTTC
cdr3_aa: CASSPRPGHRQETQYF

d_call: -
v_call: TRBV11-2
j_call: TRBJ2-7
clone_size: -
cdr3_nt: TGTGCCAGCAGCTTCGGACTGTTCTACGAGCAGTACTTC
cdr3_aa: CASSFGLFYEQYF

d_call: TRBD2
v_call: TRBV11-2
j_call: TRBJ2-1
clone_size: -
cdr3_nt: TGTGCCAGCAGCTTTCCATTCGGCGGGGGGGCTGAGCAGTTCTTC
cdr3_aa: CASSFPFGGGAEQFF

d_call: -
v_call: TRBV6-5
j_call: TRBJ1-2
clone_size: -
cdr3_nt: TGTGCCAGCAGTTACCTGAGCGGGGATGGCTACACCTTC
cdr3_aa: CASSYLSGDGYTF

d_call: TRBD1
v_call: TRBV10-3
j_call: TRBJ1-2
clone_size: -
cdr3_nt: TGTGCCATCAGTGAGAGGTACAGGGGGCTCAGGAAGGACTATGGCTACACCTTC
cdr3_aa: CAISERYRGLRKDYGYTF

d_call: -
v_call: TRBV5-1
j_call: TRBJ2-3
clone_size: once
cdr3_nt: TGCGCCAGCAGAACCGGGACTAGCACAGATACGCAGTATTTT
cdr3_aa: CASRTGTSTDTQYF

d_call: -
v_call: TRBV25-1
j_call: TRBJ1-6
clone_size: -
cdr3_nt: TGTGCCAGCAGTTCTGTTGGACATTCAAATTCACCCCTCCACTTT
cdr3_aa: CASSSVGHSNSPLHF

d_call: -
v_call: TRBV10-3
j_call: TRBJ2-5
clone_size: -
cdr3_nt: TGTGCCATCAGTGGGCGGGGACAAGAGACCCAGTACTTC
cdr3_aa: CAISGRGQETQYF

d_call: -
v_call: TRBV11-3
j_call: TRBJ1-1
clone_size: -
cdr3_nt: TGTGCCAGCAGCTCTGCAGGGTTTGGGACTGAAGCTTTCTTT
cdr3_aa: CASSSAGFGTEAFF

d_call: -
v_call: TRBV5-1
j_call: TRBJ1-4
clone_size: -
cdr3_nt: TGCGCCAGCAGCTTGGATTCGGGGGAAAAACTGTTTTTT
cdr3_aa: CASSLDSGEKLFF

d_call: TRBD1
v_call: TRBV25-1
j_call: TRBJ1-5
clone_size: -
cdr3_nt: TGTGCCAGCAGTGGACAGGGTAGCAATCAGCCCCAGCATTTT
cdr3_aa: CASSGQGSNQPQHF

d_call: -
v_call: TRBV2
j_call: TRBJ2-5
clone_size: -
cdr3_nt: TGTGCCAGCAGTGAAGTTTCAGGGGCCACAGAGACCCAGTACTTC
cdr3_aa: CASSEVSGATETQYF

d_call: -
v_call: TRBV5-1
j_call: TRBJ2-5
clone_size: -
cdr3_nt: TGCGCCAGCAGTTCGACAGGTCGATTCGAAGAGACCCAGTACTTC
cdr3_aa: CASSSTGRFEETQYF

d_call: TRBD2
v_call: TRBV27
j_call: TRBJ2-1
clone_size: -
cdr3_nt: TGTGCCAGCAGTTTCAAGCGGGGGGGCCCCCATGAGCAGTTCTTC
cdr3_aa: CASSFKRGGPHEQFF

d_call: -
v_call: TRBV5-1
j_call: TRBJ1-2
clone_size: -
cdr3_nt: TGCGCCAGCAGTCCATTGGGGGCAGCTAACTATGGCTACACCTTC
cdr3_aa: CASSPLGAANYGYTF

d_call: TRBD1
v_call: TRBV5-1
j_call: TRBJ2-5
clone_size: -
cdr3_nt: TGCGCCAGCAGCACGGGGACAGGGCGGGAGACCCAGTACTTC
cdr3_aa: CASSTGTGRETQYF

d_call: TRBD1
v_call: TRBV18
j_call: TRBJ1-1
clone_size: -
cdr3_nt: TGTGCCAGCTCCCCAGGACAGGGGGGTCTTAACACTGAAGCTTTCTTT
cdr3_aa: CASSPGQGGLNTEAFF

d_call: -
v_call: TRBV7-3
j_call: TRBJ2-3
clone_size: -
cdr3_nt: TGTGCCAGCAGCTTACGCAGCGGGCTGGCAGATACGCAGTATTTT
cdr3_aa: CASSLRSGLADTQYF

d_call: TRBD1
v_call: TRBV6-5
j_call: TRBJ1-2
clone_size: -
cdr3_nt: TGTGCCAGCACGCAGGGGGCGACCTATGGCTACACCTTC
cdr3_aa: CASTQGATYGYTF

d_call: -
v_call: TRBV18
j_call: TRBJ1-1
clone_size: -
cdr3_nt: TGTGCCAGCTCACCACAGCGGGGTCTAGGGGTCACTGAAGCTTTCTTT
cdr3_aa: CASSPQRGLGVTEAFF

d_call: TRBD1
v_call: TRBV13
j_call: TRBJ1-2
clone_size: once
cdr3_nt: TGTGCCAGCAGCTACAGGGGGTGGGTTGACGACTATGGCTACACCTTC
cdr3_aa: CASSYRGWVDDYGYTF

d_call: -
v_call: TRBV2
j_call: TRBJ2-7
clone_size: -
cdr3_nt: TGTGCCAGCAGTATCCAGACTTCCTACGAGCAGTACTTC
cdr3_aa: CASSIQTSYEQYF

d_call: -
v_call: TRBV2
j_call: TRBJ1-5
clone_size: -
cdr3_nt: TGTGCCAGCAGAGTAGATAGCAATCAGCCCCAGCATTTT
cdr3_aa: CASRVDSNQPQHF